The rows below give T cell receptor beta chains drawn from one sample of a study of T cells in Graves' hyperthyroidism and ophthalmopathy. TCRdb re-derived calls from the multiplex PCR reads in MiXCR, one entry per CDR3 protein. The table shows a few hundred thousand distinct CDR3 sequences, with roughly 13% occurring only once. Sequencing input: blood. The receptors stem from a woman aged 18-29 years with Graves' hyperthyroidism. Both conserved end residues are part of each CDR3. The order of the fields is CDR3 DNA, CDR3 protein, V gene, D gene, clone size, J gene. D genes are given only for firm matches. Clone size is shown for a subset of rows, as once, few, many or a class of expanded clone.

TGTGCCAGCAGTTACGACGGAGTAGCTAACTATGGCTACACCTTC | CASSYDGVANYGYTF | TRBV6-2/TRBV6-3 | . | many | TRBJ1-2
TGCAGCGTTGAAGTGGGGGCAGGAGGCACTGAAGCTTTCTTT | CSVEVGAGGTEAFF | TRBV29-1 | . | few | TRBJ1-1
TGTGCCAGCAGTGAGGGACAACCTAGCACAGATACGCAGTATTTT | CASSEGQPSTDTQYF | TRBV2 | . | many | TRBJ2-3
TGCGCCAGCAGCCAAGGAACAGGGGGTAACATAGATACGCAGTATTTT | CASSQGTGGNIDTQYF | TRBV4-1 | TRBD1 | . | TRBJ2-3
TGTGCCAGCAGTTCCCCCAAAGAGACCCAGTACTTC | CASSSPKETQYF | TRBV2 | . | . | TRBJ2-5
TGTGCCAGCAGTTTATTACGTAAGCAGCCCCAGCATTTT | CASSLLRKQPQHF | TRBV28 | . | few | TRBJ1-5
TGTGCCAGCAGCCAAGAGACAGATAGCTCCTATAATTCACCCCTCCACTTT | CASSQETDSSYNSPLHF | TRBV3-1 | . | few | TRBJ1-6
TGCAGTGCACCCTCAAACAAGGGGAATGAGCAGTTCTTC | CSAPSNKGNEQFF | TRBV20-1 | . | many | TRBJ2-1
TGTGCCAGCAGTTTAAGTTTCTCTGGAAACACCATATATTTT | CASSLSFSGNTIYF | TRBV28 | . | many | TRBJ1-3
TGTGCCAGCAGCGGACCCCTTGCTAATGAAAAACTGTTTTTT | CASSGPLANEKLFF | TRBV5-5 | . | few | TRBJ1-4
TGTGCCAGCAGTGGAGACAGGGGGCTGTCTAATGAAGAACTGTTTTTT | CASSGDRGLSNEELFF | TRBV2 | TRBD1 | . | TRBJ1-4
TGTGCCAGCAGCCGCTCGGGGAGTGGTGGCTACACCTTC | CASSRSGSGGYTF | TRBV6-1 | . | few | TRBJ1-2
TGTGCCAGCAGTTTATTTACCCGGCTGATGGACTACGAGCAGTACTTC | CASSLFTRLMDYEQYF | TRBV12-3/TRBV12-4 | . | many | TRBJ2-7
TGTGCCATCAGCGAGATTCCGGGACAGGGGGCTTACGAGCAGTACTTC | CAISEIPGQGAYEQYF | TRBV10-3 | TRBD1 | few | TRBJ2-7
TGTGCCATCAGTTATAGACAGAGCCTCTACGAGCAGTACTTC | CAISYRQSLYEQYF | TRBV10-3 | . | many | TRBJ2-7
TGTGCCTGGACCCAAGGTTCATCTGGGACGGTGAGCTACACCTTC | CAWTQGSSGTVSYTF | TRBV30 | . | . | TRBJ1-2
TGTGCCAGCGGGAATACAGATACGCAGTATTTT | CASGNTDTQYF | TRBV7-9 | . | many | TRBJ2-3
TGCGCCAGCAGCTTATCAAGGGAGGGTGGCTACACCTTC | CASSLSREGGYTF | TRBV5-1 | . | . | TRBJ1-2
TGTGCCAGCTCACCACTTTCGCCTCAGACAGGTAACTACGAGCAGTACTTC | CASSPLSPQTGNYEQYF | TRBV18 | . | many | TRBJ2-7
TGTGCCAGCAGTCAAGCGGGAGATGGGTCCTACAATGAGCAGTTCTTC | CASSQAGDGSYNEQFF | TRBV28 | TRBD2 | many | TRBJ2-1
TGTGCCAGCAGTTTACGTGGACTCCGCGCCTACAATGAGCAGTTCTTC | CASSLRGLRAYNEQFF | TRBV12-3/TRBV12-4 | . | many | TRBJ2-1
TGCGCCAGCAGCGACCCTACAGGGATAAATCAGCCCCAGCATTTT | CASSDPTGINQPQHF | TRBV10-2 | . | many | TRBJ1-5
TGCAGCGTTGAAGGTGTCGGGTTGAACACTGAAGCTTTCTTT | CSVEGVGLNTEAFF | TRBV29-1 | . | . | TRBJ1-1
TGCGCCAGCAGACCCCTAGACACCGGGGAGCTGTTTTTT | CASRPLDTGELFF | TRBV10-2 | . | few | TRBJ2-2
TGTGCCAGCAGGGTTCAACGGGCGTACACTGAAGCTTTCTTT | CASRVQRAYTEAFF | TRBV28 | . | many | TRBJ1-1
TGCAGCGTTGAAGGAGGAGGATCTGGGGCCAACGTCCTGACTTTC | CSVEGGGSGANVLTF | TRBV29-1 | . | many | TRBJ2-6
TGTGCCTGGAGGTGGGGAAGTACAGGGGTAAACGGTGAAGCTTTCTTT | CAWRWGSTGVNGEAFF | TRBV30 | TRBD1 | few | TRBJ1-1
TGTGCCACCAGCAGAGAGGGGCAGGGTGGCGAGCAGTACTTC | CATSREGQGGEQYF | TRBV15 | . | many | TRBJ2-7
TGTGCCATCAGTGACCTGAACAATGAGCAGTTCTTC | CAISDLNNEQFF | TRBV10-3 | . | many | TRBJ2-1
TGTGCCAGCAGCATAAGACAGGGTAGCACAGATACGCAGTATTTT | CASSIRQGSTDTQYF | TRBV7-9 | TRBD1 | many | TRBJ2-3
TGCAGTGCTAGCGGCCGTCTAGCGGGAGGGCCAAGAAATGAGCAGTTCTTC | CSASGRLAGGPRNEQFF | TRBV20-1 | TRBD2 | many | TRBJ2-1
TGTGCCAGCAGTTTAATGGTTAGCGGGAGATACGAGCAGTACTTC | CASSLMVSGRYEQYF | TRBV12-3/TRBV12-4 | TRBD2 | many | TRBJ2-7
TGCGCCAGCAGGAAGGGACAGGGGGCGAATGGAAACACCATATATTTT | CASRKGQGANGNTIYF | TRBV5-1 | TRBD1 | many | TRBJ1-3
TGTGCCAGCACCCCCCAGGGCCACGGCACTGAAGCTTTCTTT | CASTPQGHGTEAFF | TRBV12-3/TRBV12-4 | . | many | TRBJ1-1
TGTGCCAGCACCACGGCCCTGGGTAACACCGGGGAGCTGTTTTTT | CASTTALGNTGELFF | TRBV12-3/TRBV12-4 | . | many | TRBJ2-2
TGCAGTGCTAGTTCAGATTACAATGAGCAGTTCTTC | CSASSDYNEQFF | TRBV20-1 | . | few | TRBJ2-1
TGTGCCAGCAGCCCACTGGGTCTTAGCGGGACAAGCTCCTACGAGCAGTACTTC | CASSPLGLSGTSSYEQYF | TRBV3-1 | TRBD2 | . | TRBJ2-7
TGTGCCAGCAGCCCACCGGGTCCAACGACTGAAGCTTTCTTT | CASSPPGPTTEAFF | TRBV3-1 | . | many | TRBJ1-1
TGCAGTGCGCCTAACAGGGGGTGGGACACAGATACGCAGTATTTT | CSAPNRGWDTDTQYF | TRBV20-1 | TRBD1 | . | TRBJ2-3
TGTGCCAGCAGCGGACAGGGGGACCGGGAGACCCAGTACTTC | CASSGQGDRETQYF | TRBV11-1 | TRBD1 | . | TRBJ2-5
TGTGCCAGCAGCCAAGATTCTCCAGGGGGAGCTTTCTTT | CASSQDSPGGAFF | TRBV3-1 | TRBD1 | . | TRBJ1-1
TGTGCCAGCAGTTCGATGACAGAACACACTGAAGCTTTCTTT | CASSSMTEHTEAFF | TRBV6-8 | . | few | TRBJ1-1
TGTGCCAGCAGTTTGGTAGGGCCGGCTGAAGCTTTCTTT | CASSLVGPAEAFF | TRBV27 | . | few | TRBJ1-1
TGCGCCAGCAGCCAAGATCGGAACAGCAGAAACACCATATATTTT | CASSQDRNSRNTIYF | TRBV4-3 | . | . | TRBJ1-3
TGTGCCAGTAGTATGCCTGCGGGGGGGTCTGAAGCTTTCTTT | CASSMPAGGSEAFF | TRBV19 | . | few | TRBJ1-1
TGTGCCAGCATTTCTGGGGTTCCCACTGAAGCTTTCTTT | CASISGVPTEAFF | TRBV6-5 | . | . | TRBJ1-1
TGCAGTGCTAGGGAGGGCGGGAGTGCAGAGACCCAGTACTTC | CSAREGGSAETQYF | TRBV20-1 | TRBD2 | many | TRBJ2-5
TGCAGTGCTAGAGGGACTAGCGGTTACAATGAGCAGTTCTTC | CSARGTSGYNEQFF | TRBV20-1 | TRBD2 | many | TRBJ2-1
TGTGCCAGCAGAATTCGGACGGACAACCCAGGGGAGACCCAGTACTTC | CASRIRTDNPGETQYF | TRBV28 | . | many | TRBJ2-5
TGCGCCAGCAGCTTGGGACAGGGGAAGTGGGAAAAACTGTTTTTT | CASSLGQGKWEKLFF | TRBV5-1 | TRBD1 | few | TRBJ1-4
TGTGCCAGCAGTCCCGGACAGCCCAAGGGTTATCAGCCCCAGCATTTT | CASSPGQPKGYQPQHF | TRBV28 | . | many | TRBJ1-5
TGCAGTGCTAGAGTAGGGTGGCGGGCCGGGGGTACCTACGAGCAGTACTTC | CSARVGWRAGGTYEQYF | TRBV20-1 | . | . | TRBJ2-7
TGTGCCACCTCCGGAGGACAGGCGGCCTATGGCTACACCTTC | CATSGGQAAYGYTF | TRBV24-1 | TRBD1 | few | TRBJ1-2
TGTGCCAGCAGCACGAACCCCGGGACAGGGGGCCGAAAACTGTTTTTT | CASSTNPGTGGRKLFF | TRBV28 | TRBD1 | . | TRBJ1-4